These 29 T cell receptor beta chains were sequenced from one sample in a study of T cell repertoires in cytomegalovirus infection (dated by TCRdb to the late 2010s). Which antigens these TCRs recognize remains unknown. TCRdb lists the instrument as Illumina HiSeq 1500. The public reads were run again by TCRdb, first through fastp at Q25 and then through MiXCR, and only productive beta chains were kept. Each record represents a unique CDR3 protein, reported with the most common genes and DNA among its rows. This sample is represented by some 940,000 distinct CDR3 sequences; roughly a third of them were singletons. 10% to 15% of the sample lies in the top ten. In light of the paper, this sample's treatment or condition label describes: in vitro stimulation with specific CMV peptide epitopes to enrich CMV-specific T cells. Sequencing used cultured CD8+ T cells from PBMCs, obtained from culture after CMV antigen stimulation. These receptors were taken from a human donor in good health (CMV status not recorded). Some clones in this sample may be carry-over from other donors' samples.

This clonotype has a handful of counts. The chain employs TRBV2 and TRBJ2-1, with D tentatively TRBD2 (6 bases). The CDR3 length is 15 residues. V was trimmed by 5 bases and J by 4 bases, leaving 15 bases between them. CDR1 is SNHLY, CDR2 FYNNEI, per germline. This CDR3 is CASSNRASVYNEQFF. CDR3 DNA sequence: TGTGCCAGCAGTAACCGGGCTAGCGTTTACAATGAGCAGTTCTTC.

This clonotype turned up a few times. The chain uses TRBV6-2 or TRBV6-3 and TRBJ2-3, with 10 bases that match TRBD2. V was clipped by 6 bases and J by 4 bases; unmatched bases: 7. In germline, CDR1 is MNHEY, CDR2 SVGEGT. The CDR3 sequence is 15 residues long. CDR3 DNA sequence: TGTGCCAGCAGCTGGACTAGCGGTGCTGCAGATACGCAGTATTTT. Its translation: CASSWTSGAADTQYF.

V gene TRBV2 combines with J gene TRBJ2-1; 7 bases match TRBD2. CDR1 and CDR2 (germline): SNHLY, FYNNEI. V lost 5 bases and J lost 0; bases outside the gene matches: 7. CDR3 length: 16 residues. The CDR3 spells CASSSSGASSYNEQFF. CDR3 nucleotides: TGTGCCAGCAGTTCCAGCGGGGCGAGCTCCTACAATGAGCAGTTCTTC.

The chain employs TRBV15 and TRBJ2-5; D may be TRBD1 or TRBD2 (6 bases each). The CDR3 covers 16 residues. V was clipped by 0 bases and J by 5 bases, with 16 bases between them. Germline CDR1 LNHNV, CDR2 YYDKDF (reference sequence). CDR3 sequence (DNA): TGTGCCACCAGCAGAGATCTTGGAGGGGGGCGGGAGACCCAGTACTTC. Protein: CATSRDLGGGRETQYF.

The chain employs TRBV7-9 and TRBJ2-1, with 8 bases matching TRBD2. The J segment lost 1 base and the V segment lost 1 base, leaving 9 bases of the junction unmatched. From germline, CDR1 is SEHNR and CDR2 FQNEAQ (reference sequence). The CDR3 has 18 residues. CDR3 loop: CASSLEVRGVPSYNEQFF. The CDR3 coding sequence is TGTGCCAGCAGCTTAGAGGTGCGGGGGGTACCATCCTACAATGAGCAGTTCTTC.

The chain combines TRBV5-6 with TRBJ2-7; weak D call: TRBD2 (6 bases). The V end was cut by 3 bases, the J end by 3 bases, with 16 bases between. CDR1 and CDR2 from the germline V gene are SGHDT and YYEEEE. The CDR3 length is 15 residues. CDR3 loop: CASSYQHQRVYEQYF. The CDR3 region has the DNA TGTGCCAGCAGCTATCAACATCAGCGGGTCTACGAGCAGTACTTC. The complete variable domain, with remaining parts taken from reference TRBV5-6 and TRBJ2-7, reads DAGVTQSPTHLIKTRGQQVTLRCSPKSGHDTVSWYQQALGQGPQFIFQYYEEEERQRGNFPDRFSGHQFPNYSSELNVNALLLGDSALYLCASSYQHQRVYEQYFGPGTRLTVT.

This clonotype has more than one count but fewer than ten. The V gene is TRBV7-2, the J gene TRBJ2-5, with a tentative D call TRBD2 (5 bases). The CDR3 consists of 15 residues. With 4 bases removed from V and 5 bases from J, the gap between germline ends came to 17 bases. Germline V gene data show CDR1 as SGHTA and CDR2 as FQGNSA. CDR3 amino acids: CASSSAGLLGETQYF. CDR3 bases: TGTGCCAGCAGCTCCGCGGGCCTTCTAGGGGAGACCCAGTACTTC.

V is TRBV6-5 and J is TRBJ1-1; D may be TRBD1 (5 bases). In germline, CDR1 is MNHEY, CDR2 SVGAGI. V was trimmed by 4 bases and J by 7 bases, leaving 16 bases between them. The CDR3 is 14 amino acids. The CDR3 spells CASSLGEGIFEAFF. The DNA of the CDR3 is TGTGCCAGCAGTTTAGGGGAGGGGATCTTTGAAGCTTTCTTT.

This clonotype has just a few counts. This chain uses TRBV11-2 with TRBJ2-1; D possibly matches TRBD1 or TRBD2 (6 bases each). CDR1 and CDR2 from the germline V gene are SGHAT and FQNNGV. V was clipped by 5 bases and J by 10 bases, with 18 bases between them. This CDR3 is 14 amino acids long. This CDR3 is CASSPLRGREEQFF. CDR3 DNA: TGTGCCAGCAGCCCTTTACGGGGGCGCGAGGAGCAGTTCTTC.

This clonotype has just one count. The V and J genes are TRBV13 and TRBJ2-7, with D perhaps matching TRBD2 (6 bases). The ends were cut back, 1 base at V and 6 bases at J, with 7 bases in the middle. This CDR3 is 12 amino acids long. Germline assignment: CDR1 PRHDT and CDR2 FYEKMQ (reference sequence). CDR3 residues: CASSLEAGEQYF. CDR3 sequence (DNA): TGTGCCAGCAGCTTAGAAGCGGGCGAGCAGTACTTC. Using reference TRBV13 and TRBJ2-7 for the parts outside the CDR3, the full variable domain is AAGVIQSPRHLIKEKRETATLKCYPIPRHDTVYWYQQGPGQDPQFLISFYEKMQSDKGSIPDRFSAQQFSDYHSELNMSSLELGDSALYFCASSLEAGEQYFGPGTRLTVT.

A remark on this clonotype: One end of the junction does not line up with germline, which may come from a read error. V gene TRBV4-3 combines with J gene TRBJ1-4; perhaps TRBD1 as D (5 bases). Per the germline V gene, CDR1 is LGHNA and CDR2 is YSLEER. The CDR3 consists of 17 residues. The CDR3 here is CANSQDGGASTNEKLFF. The CDR3 nucleotides read TGCGCCAACAGCCAAGACGGTGGGGCATCAACTAATGAAAAACTGTTTTTT.

The V call is TRBV24-1, the J call TRBJ2-3; D may match TRBD1 or TRBD2 (5 bases each). The CDR3 has 12 amino acids. V was clipped by 0 bases and J by 9 bases, with 6 bases between them. Germline loops: CDR1 KGHDR, CDR2 SFDVKD. The chain's CDR3 is CATSDLGGTQYF. The CDR3 bases are TGTGCCACCAGTGATTTGGGGGGAACGCAGTATTTT.

CDR3 region: CASSSGDSTGELFF. The CDR3 coding sequence is TGTGCCAGCAGTTCTGGGGACAGTACCGGGGAGCTGTTTTTT. This sequence joins TRBV6-5 and TRBJ2-2, with 7 bases fitting TRBD1. Per the germline V gene, CDR1 is MNHEY and CDR2 is SVGAGI. This CDR3 has 14 amino acids. The junction had 4 bases not matched to a gene; V was cut back by 4 bases and J by 5 bases.

This clonotype was observed many times. This sequence joins TRBV7-6 and TRBJ2-5, with 8 nucleotides matching TRBD2. This CDR3 comprises 17 residues. The V gene end was trimmed by 8 bases and the J gene end by 2 bases; junction bases not matched to a gene: 16. Germline V gene lookup returns CDR1 SGHVS and CDR2 FNYEAQ. CDR3: CASQPDGTRALQETQYF. In DNA form, the CDR3 reads TGTGCCAGCCAACCCGATGGGACTAGGGCTTTACAAGAGACCCAGTACTTC.

This clonotype was observed a handful of times. CDR3 sequence: CASSERDSDYTF. The CDR3 DNA reads as TGTGCCAGCAGTGAACGGGACTCCGACTACACCTTC. The chain joins TRBV6-1 to TRBJ1-2, with a tentative D call TRBD1 (5 bases). Germline values: CDR1 MNHNS, CDR2 SASEGT. The CDR3 has 12 residues. V dropped 2 bases and J dropped 10 bases, with 11 bases sitting between them.

This clonotype was seen repeatedly, ten times or more. The chain has TRBV7-2 and TRBJ1-6; perhaps TRBD1 as D (5 bases). This CDR3 comprises 15 residues. Looked up from germline, CDR1 is SGHTA and CDR2 is FQGNSA. Trimming removed 5 bases from V and 9 bases from J, with 17 bases in between. CDR3 loop: CASSPSGTEPSPLHF. CDR3 DNA: TGTGCCAGCAGCCCCTCCGGGACCGAACCTTCACCCCTCCACTTT. The whole variable domain, filled in from reference TRBV7-2 and TRBJ1-6, reads GAGVSQSPSNKVTEKGKDVELRCDPISGHTALYWYRQSLGQGLEFLIYFQGNSAPDKSGLPSDRFSAERTGGSVSTLTIQRTQQEDSAVYLCASSPSGTEPSPLHFGNGTRLTVT.

This clonotype has just a few counts. J is TRBJ2-2 and V is TRBV5-5, with 9 bases matching TRBD1. Germline V CDR1 and CDR2: SGHKS, YYEKEE (reference sequence). V trimming: 7 bases; J trimming: 4 bases; junction bases outside the gene matches: 8. CDR3 length: 15 amino acids. The CDR3 is CASLRGTGPTGELFF. For the CDR3, the DNA is TGTGCCAGCCTTAGGGGGACAGGGCCCACCGGGGAGCTGTTTTTT.

This clonotype has a single count. The gene calls are TRBV10-3 and TRBJ2-7; a weak D match, TRBD2 (5 bases). This CDR3 has 13 amino acids. Trimming removed 9 bases from V and 3 bases from J, with 15 bases in between. Germline V gene sequence: CDR1 ENHRY, CDR2 SYGVKD. The CDR3 loop is CAIAEGGGYEQYF. CDR3 bases: TGTGCCATAGCGGAAGGAGGAGGCTACGAGCAGTACTTC.

The rearrangement uses TRBV12-3 or TRBV12-4 and TRBJ2-3; D gene ambiguous. The CDR3 covers 14 residues. V was clipped by 3 bases and J by 5 bases, with 12 bases between them. CDR3 nucleotides: TGTGCCAGCAGTTTCGTGGAGTCGGTAGATACGCAGTATTTT. This sequence encodes CASSFVESVDTQYF.

This clonotype occurred a few times. This sequence joins TRBV6-6 and TRBJ1-5; no clear D gene. Deletions cut 2 bases from V and 5 bases from J, with 10 bases between. The CDR3 spans 14 residues. Germline lookup yields CDR1 MNHNY and CDR2 SVGAGI (reference sequence). The CDR3 nucleotides are TGTGCCAGCAGTTACCAGGATGCCGATCAGCCCCAGCATTTT. Amino acid sequence: CASSYQDADQPQHF.

The chain links TRBV7-9 to TRBJ2-1, with TRBD2 identical over 8 bases. This CDR3 comprises 18 residues. Germline V gene data show CDR1 as SEHNR and CDR2 as FQNEAQ (reference sequence). V was pared by 5 bases and J by 7 bases, with 19 bases of the junction left unmatched. CDR3 nucleotide sequence: TGTGCCAGCAGCGGTCGAGGTGCGGGGGGCCCCTTTCTTAATGAGCAGTTCTTC. This codes for CASSGRGAGGPFLNEQFF.

About this clonotype: The junction shows a germline mismatch at one end, possibly a read error. This chain uses TRBV12-3 or TRBV12-4 with TRBJ2-3; D gene uncertain. The CDR3 spans 15 residues. As DNA, the CDR3 is TGTGCCAACAGTTTAGTCGTGACCAGCACAGATACGCAGTATTTT. Translating it yields CANSLVVTSTDTQYF.

This clonotype has only a few counts. CDR3 residues: CASSQNRGSYEQYF. The CDR3 DNA reads TGTGCCAGCAGCCAAAACAGGGGCTCCTACGAGCAGTACTTC. The chain employs TRBV4-2 and TRBJ2-7, with 7 bases aligning to TRBD1. V gave up 2 bases and J gave up 0 bases; unmatched junction bases: 1. Germline lookup yields CDR1 LGHNA and CDR2 YNFKEQ. The CDR3 is made up of 14 amino acids.

The chain joins TRBV7-9 to TRBJ2-5; no reliable D call. Trimming shortened V by 0 bases and J by 1 base, and 9 bases separated the two germline ends. The CDR3 is 15 residues long. The germline V gene encodes CDR1 SEHNR and CDR2 FQNEAQ (reference sequence). The CDR3 DNA is TGTGCCAGCAGCTTAGCATCGTATATCCAAGAGACCCAGTACTTC. Amino acids: CASSLASYIQETQYF.

This clonotype turned up a few times. The genes are TRBV12-3 or TRBV12-4 and TRBJ2-4, with D perhaps TRBD1 (6 bases). The CDR3 has 16 residues. Trimming removed 4 bases at V and 0 bases at J, with 13 bases between. CDR3 amino acids: CASSSSGTKAKNIQYF. Written as DNA, the CDR3 is TGTGCCAGCAGTTCCTCCGGGACAAAAGCCAAAAACATTCAGTACTTC.

The rearrangement joins TRBV5-4 to TRBJ2-2; D may correspond to TRBD1 or TRBD2 (5 bases each). Between the trimmed V and J ends, which lost 0 bases and 3 bases, there was a span of 15 bases. Germline CDR1 and CDR2: SGHNT and YYREEE (reference sequence). The CDR3 length is 17 residues. CDR3 sequence (DNA): TGTGCCAGCAGCTTGGCGGGCATTGGGGGTTACACCGGGGAGCTGTTTTTT. Translated: CASSLAGIGGYTGELFF.

This chain connects TRBV5-6 to TRBJ1-1; no reliable D call. In germline, CDR1 is SGHDT, CDR2 YYEEEE. This CDR3 contains 12 residues. Trimming removed 4 bases from V and 10 bases from J, with 14 bases in between. The CDR3 protein is CASSPVGSGAFF. CDR3 sequence (DNA): TGTGCCAGCAGCCCCGTGGGGTCTGGAGCTTTCTTT.

The sample holds a few counts of this clonotype. The V gene is TRBV12-3 or TRBV12-4, the J gene TRBJ1-4; D call uncertain. With 7 bases removed from V and 0 bases from J, the gap between germline ends came to 9 bases. The CDR3 totals 14 residues. The CDR3 sequence is CASTEFATNEKLFF. The DNA for the CDR3 is TGTGCCAGCACAGAGTTCGCAACTAATGAAAAACTGTTTTTT.

A word on this clonotype: A read error may produce the germline difference seen at one junction end. V and J are TRBV4-2 and TRBJ2-3, with D uncertain. The CDR3 has 17 residues. Looked up from germline, CDR1 is LGHNA and CDR2 is YNFKEQ. The CDR3 sequence: CANSQRTAGDRSDTQYF. Written as DNA, the CDR3 is TGTGCCAACAGCCAAAGGACCGCTGGGGATAGATCAGATACGCAGTATTTT.